This passage covers 18 T cell receptor beta chains from one sample sequenced in a study of T cells in Graves' hyperthyroidism and ophthalmopathy. RNA transcripts were the template for amplifying TCR beta CDR3 regions. First-round RT-PCR targeting the TCR CDR3 was performed with the HTBI primer set. TCRdb itself ran the multiplex PCR reads through MiXCR, one entry per CDR3 protein. The sample lists about 300,000 distinct CDR3 sequences, roughly a fifth occurring once. The source material was blood. Receptors originate from a man aged 50 to 59 with Graves' ophthalmopathy.

This clonotype has a count of ten or more. V and J are TRBV20-1 and TRBJ2-2; 10 bases agree with TRBD2. V shed 0 bases and J 8 bases; nucleotides not matched to a gene: 12. The CDR3 has 17 amino acids. Germline lookup yields CDR1 DFQATT and CDR2 SNEGSKA (reference sequence). The DNA of the CDR3 is TGCAGTGCTAGAGATCCGAGCGGGAGGGCCGGGAAGGGGGAGCTGTTTTTT. Its translation is CSARDPSGRAGKGELFF.

This clonotype was detected many times. The junction departs from germline at one end; a sequencing error may be responsible. This chain joins TRBV12-3 or TRBV12-4 and TRBJ2-3; 7 nucleotides agree with TRBD2. The CDR3 contains 13 residues. The DNA for the CDR3 is TGTGCCAGCAGTTTGACTAGCACCGATACGCAGTATTTT. Encoded protein: CASSLTSTDTQYF.

The chain has TRBV15 and TRBJ2-7, with D possibly matching TRBD1 (7 bases). Germline-derived CDR1 and CDR2 are LNHNV and YYDKDF (reference sequence). The CDR3 covers 14 residues. Trimming took off 4 bases at V and 7 bases at J, with 17 bases between the two ends. The CDR3 reads CATSMHRGLEEQYF. Written as DNA, the CDR3 is TGTGCCACCAGCATGCACAGGGGACTCGAGGAGCAGTACTTC.

This clonotype has a count of ten or more. J is TRBJ1-5 and V is TRBV28; D not resolved. The CDR3 extends over 14 amino acids. Germline V gives CDR1 MDHEN, CDR2 SYDVKM. Trimming took 10 bases from V and 0 from J, leaving 13 bases between them. CDR3 in DNA: TGTGCCACCCTACGTGGTTATAGCAATCAGCCCCAGCATTTT. Its translation is CATLRGYSNQPQHF.

This clonotype was seen ten or more times. The chain combines TRBV2 with TRBJ1-5; D gene unclear. The CDR3 has 13 amino acids. CDR1 and CDR2 from the germline V gene are SNHLY and FYNNEI. V was shortened by 8 bases and J by 4 bases, with 12 bases between the two germline ends. CDR3 in DNA: TGTGCCAGCTGTGGTCAGATTAATCAGCCCCAGCATTTT. Residues: CASCGQINQPQHF.

The chain carries TRBV25-1 and TRBJ1-6; tentative D call: TRBD1 (5 bases). The CDR3 loop spans 16 amino acids. Germline V gives CDR1 MGHDK, CDR2 SYGVNS. Trimming pared 1 base from V and 7 bases from J, leaving 14 bases between. CDR3 in DNA: TGTGCCAGCAGTGAATTCGCGGGACGAGGCAATTCACCCCTCCACTTT. Translation: CASSEFAGRGNSPLHF.

At least ten counts were recorded for this clonotype. The V call is TRBV28, the J call TRBJ2-1; D remains ambiguous. V lost 5 bases, J lost 1 base, and 12 bases lay in between. This CDR3 is built from 15 residues. The germline gives CDR1 MDHEN, CDR2 SYDVKM. This chain's CDR3 is CASSVGDGSYNEQFF. The CDR3 DNA reads TGTGCCAGCAGTGTTGGTGACGGATCCTACAATGAGCAGTTCTTC.

Many counts were recorded for this clonotype. V usage is TRBV30 and J usage is TRBJ2-1; D is perhaps TRBD1 or TRBD2 (5 bases each). This CDR3 has 10 residues. Germline CDR1 and CDR2: GTSNPN and SVGIG (reference sequence). The CDR3 coding sequence is TGTGCAGCAGGGACCAATGAGCAGTTCTTC. This translates into CAAGTNEQFF.

This clonotype was observed many times. A junction end diverges from the germline sequence, so it may reflect a read error. The chain has TRBV7-9 and TRBJ1-4; 8 nucleotides line up with TRBD1. Germline V gene sequence: CDR1 SEHNR, CDR2 FQNEAQ (reference sequence). The CDR3 runs 15 residues. The CDR3, as DNA: TGTGCCAGCAGCATAGCCCGGACAGGGAATGAAAAACTGTTTTTT. Its translation is CASSIARTGNEKLFF.

This clonotype was counted a few times. The chain has TRBV7-9 and TRBJ1-2, with 9 nucleotides matching TRBD1. CDR3 length: 14 residues. Germline CDR1 and CDR2: SEHNR and FQNEAQ (reference sequence). J lost 12 bases, V lost 4 bases, and 12 bases had no gene match. The CDR3 sequence: CASSSAGTGKGNTF. The CDR3 DNA reads TGTGCCAGCAGCTCCGCCGGGACAGGGAAAGGGAACACCTTC.

The chain links TRBV24-1 to TRBJ1-6, with D unresolved. V gave up 7 bases and J gave up 9 bases, with 9 bases separating them. The CDR3 consists of 12 residues. Germline assignment: CDR1 KGHDR and CDR2 SFDVKD. This CDR3 reads CATRKWGSPLHF. The CDR3 nucleotides are TGTGCCACCAGGAAATGGGGTTCACCCCTCCACTTT.

This clonotype was seen more than once but under ten times. The CDR3 sequence is CASSLRVRASGRGLSDEQFF. CDR3 bases: TGTGCCAGCAGTCTCCGGGTTAGGGCTAGCGGGAGGGGTCTGAGCGATGAGCAGTTCTTC. The genes are TRBV6-1 and TRBJ2-1, with TRBD2 matching over 12 bases. CDR1 is MNHNS and CDR2 is SASEGT in the germline V gene. Unmatched junction bases numbered 22, after V lost 5 bases and J lost 8 bases. This CDR3 is 20 amino acids long.

The chain links TRBV28 to TRBJ2-5; maybe TRBD2 (6 bases). Germline V CDR1 and CDR2: MDHEN, SYDVKM. The CDR3 contains 14 residues. V dropped 10 bases and J dropped 5 bases, with 20 bases sitting between them. CDR3 amino acids: CAMGAGGSRETQYF. CDR3 nucleotides: TGTGCCATGGGAGCCGGGGGATCCAGGGAGACCCAGTACTTC. Full variable domain (rest looked up from reference TRBV28 and TRBJ2-5): DVKVTQSSRYLVKRTGEKVFLECVQDMDHENMFWYRQDPGLGLRLIYFSYDVKMKEKGDIPEGYSVSREKKERFSLILESASTNQTSMYLCAMGAGGSRETQYFGPGTRLLVL.

This clonotype was recorded at least ten times. CDR3 nucleotide sequence: TGCGCCAGCAGCTCGTGGACTAGCGGTAGCACAGATACGCAGTATTTT. As protein: CASSSWTSGSTDTQYF. V gene TRBV5-1 combines with J gene TRBJ2-3, with 10 bases fitting TRBD2. Germline-derived CDR1 and CDR2 are SGHRS and YFSETQ. The trim removed 3 bases at V and 0 bases at J, leaving 4 bases unmatched. The CDR3 sequence is 16 residues long.

This clonotype was counted only a few times. V gene TRBV7-9 combines with J gene TRBJ2-1; 9 bases are a match to TRBD1. Germline V gives CDR1 SEHNR, CDR2 FQNEAQ (reference sequence). The CDR3 is 15 amino acids. The V gene end was trimmed by 5 bases and the J gene end by 4 bases; junction bases not matched to a gene: 6. The CDR3 loop reads CASSTLGQGYNEQFF. The CDR3 DNA reads TGTGCCAGCAGCACCCTGGGACAGGGATACAATGAGCAGTTCTTC.

This clonotype was picked up a small number of times. This chain uses TRBV5-6 with TRBJ2-5, with D unclear. The germline V gene has CDR1 SGHDT and CDR2 YYEEEE. V lost 0 bases, J lost 1 base, and 7 bases lay in between. This CDR3 has 14 amino acids. The chain's CDR3 is CASSLGSVQETQYF. CDR3 DNA sequence: TGTGCCAGCAGCTTGGGCAGCGTCCAAGAGACCCAGTACTTC.

This clonotype was observed at least ten times. The rearrangement joins TRBV27 to TRBJ1-1, with no clear D. The CDR3 consists of 15 residues. Trimming stripped 6 bases from V and 1 base from J, with 15 bases between. CDR1 MNHEY and CDR2 SMNVEV come from the germline V gene (reference sequence). The DNA for the CDR3 is TGTGCCAGCAGGCGATTCCCTACAGCGAACACTGAAGCTTTCTTT. Residues: CASRRFPTANTEAFF.

This clonotype has ten or more counts. This rearrangement joins TRBV30 to TRBJ2-7; D ambiguous. The CDR3 consists of 12 residues. Germline lookup yields CDR1 GTSNPN and CDR2 SVGIG (reference sequence). V gave up 7 bases and J gave up 7 bases, with 17 bases separating them. For the CDR3, the DNA is TGTGCCTTCGCACGCGAACCTTGGGAGCAGTACTTC. Encoded protein: CAFAREPWEQYF.